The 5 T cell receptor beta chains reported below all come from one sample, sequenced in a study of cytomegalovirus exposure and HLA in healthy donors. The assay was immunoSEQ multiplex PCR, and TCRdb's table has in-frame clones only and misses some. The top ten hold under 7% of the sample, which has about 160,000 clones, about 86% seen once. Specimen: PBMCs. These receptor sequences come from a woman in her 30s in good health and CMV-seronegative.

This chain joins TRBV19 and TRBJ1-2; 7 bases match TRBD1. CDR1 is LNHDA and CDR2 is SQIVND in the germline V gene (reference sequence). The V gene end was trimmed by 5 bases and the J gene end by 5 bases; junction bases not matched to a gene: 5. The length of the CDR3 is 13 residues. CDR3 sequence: CASSQGGSYGYTF. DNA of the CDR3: TGTGCCAGTAGTCAGGGGGGATCATATGGCTACACCTTC. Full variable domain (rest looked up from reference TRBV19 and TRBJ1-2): DGGITQSPKYLFRKEGQNVTLSCEQNLNHDAMYWYRQDPGQGLRLIYYSQIVNDFQKGDIAEGYSVSREKKESFPLTVTSAQKNPTAFYLCASSQGGSYGYTFGSGTRLTVV.

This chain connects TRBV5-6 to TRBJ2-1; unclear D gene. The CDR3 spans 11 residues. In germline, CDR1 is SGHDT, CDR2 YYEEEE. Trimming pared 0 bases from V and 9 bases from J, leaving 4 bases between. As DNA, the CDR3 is TGTGCCAGCAGCTTGGTAGGTGAGCAGTTCTTC. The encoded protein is CASSLVGEQFF.

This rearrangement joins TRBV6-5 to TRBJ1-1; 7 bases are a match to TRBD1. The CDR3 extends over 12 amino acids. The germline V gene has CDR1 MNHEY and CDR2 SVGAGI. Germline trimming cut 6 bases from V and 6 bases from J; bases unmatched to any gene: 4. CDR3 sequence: CASSRQGSEAFF. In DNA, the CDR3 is TGTGCCAGCAGCAGACAGGGATCTGAAGCTTTCTTT.

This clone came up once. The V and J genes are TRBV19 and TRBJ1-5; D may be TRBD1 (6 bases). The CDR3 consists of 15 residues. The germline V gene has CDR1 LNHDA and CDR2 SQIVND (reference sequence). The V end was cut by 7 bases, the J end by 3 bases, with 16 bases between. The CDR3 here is CASTGTSRYNQPQHF. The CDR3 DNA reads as TGTGCCAGTACGGGGACATCCAGATACAATCAGCCCCAGCATTTT.

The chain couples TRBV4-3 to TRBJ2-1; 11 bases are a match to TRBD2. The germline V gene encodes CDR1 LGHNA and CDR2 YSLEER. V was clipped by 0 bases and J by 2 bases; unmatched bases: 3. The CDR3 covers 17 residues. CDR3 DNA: TGCGCCAGCAGCCAAGATATTAGCGGGAGGGCCTACAATGAGCAGTTCTTC. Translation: CASSQDISGRAYNEQFF.